Listed below are T cell receptor beta chains from one sample, sequenced in a study of CD8+CD57+ T cells in acquired aplastic anemia. TCRdb processed the reads anew with MiXCR; each CDR3 protein has one entry. This sample yields about 160,000 distinct CDR3 sequences, of which around 47% are seen a single time; about 2.9% belongs to the top ten. The sample comprised sorted CD4+, CD8+, or CD8+CD57+ T cells (not recorded which) from PBMCs. The receptors derive from a human donor with aplastic anemia. Each CDR3 is given with its conserved first and last residue. The D gene is left open where the match is weak. Some rows have no size entry. The others give once, few or many, or a class for an expanded clone.

>few|TRBV2|-|TRBJ1-5
CASNGGGNQPQHF
TGTGCCAGCAATGGAGGAGGCAATCAGCCCCAGCATTTT
>-|TRBV5-4|-|TRBJ1-6
CASSLEGSGNSPLHF
TGTGCCAGCAGCTTGGAAGGCTCGGGTAATTCACCCCTCCACTTT
>many|TRBV20-1|-|TRBJ2-1
CSARDNWGHSYNEQFF
TGCAGTGCTAGAGATAATTGGGGACACTCCTACAATGAGCAGTTCTTC
>-|TRBV11-2|TRBD2|TRBJ2-7
CASSSAGGAGYEQYF
TGTGCCAGCAGCTCCGCGGGGGGGGCCGGGTACGAGCAGTACTTC
>many|TRBV7-9|-|TRBJ1-1
CASRPIGGTEAFF
TGTGCCAGCAGACCTATAGGGGGGACTGAAGCTTTCTTT
>many|TRBV9|-|TRBJ2-5
CASSVSQGPETQYF
TGTGCCAGCAGCGTGAGTCAGGGGCCGGAGACCCAGTACTTC
>-|TRBV29-1|-|TRBJ1-2
CSVVAELDNYGYTF
TGCAGCGTTGTGGCGGAGCTAGATAACTATGGCTACACCTTC
>-|TRBV24-1|-|TRBJ2-7
CATSDPDGSTGELYF
TGTGCCACCAGTGATCCGGACGGGAGCACCGGGGAGCTGTACTTC
>few|TRBV29-1|TRBD1|TRBJ1-2
CSVERGQGHTF
TGCAGCGTTGAAAGGGGACAGGGCCACACCTTC
>few|TRBV7-3|-|TRBJ2-7
CASTLGAYEQYF
TGTGCCAGCACCCTGGGTGCCTACGAGCAGTACTTC
>-|TRBV10-3|-|TRBJ2-3
CAISEGDTQYF
TGTGCCATCAGTGAGGGGGATACGCAGTATTTT
>-|TRBV25-1|-|TRBJ1-1
CASRPRGDTEAFF
TGTGCCAGCAGGCCCAGGGGCGACACTGAAGCTTTCTTT
>many|TRBV19|-|TRBJ1-1
CASTKGLQIMNTEAFF
TGTGCCAGTACCAAGGGATTACAGATAATGAACACTGAAGCTTTCTTT
>-|TRBV10-3|-|TRBJ1-5
CAISAGAERGGHQPQHF
TGTGCCATCAGTGCGGGGGCAGAAAGGGGAGGCCATCAGCCCCAGCATTTT
>many|TRBV6-5|-|TRBJ2-3
CASSFSTDTQYF
TGTGCCAGTAGCTTTAGCACAGATACGCAGTATTTT
>-|TRBV19|TRBD2|TRBJ2-3
CASGLAGRGADTQYF
TGTGCCAGTGGACTAGCGGGGAGGGGCGCAGATACGCAGTATTTT
>-|TRBV7-9|-|TRBJ2-7
CASSFTGEAYEQYF
TGTGCCAGCAGCTTTACAGGGGAGGCCTACGAGCAGTACTTC
>-|TRBV7-2|-|TRBJ1-4
CASSLSGVSDEKLFF
TGTGCCAGCAGCTTAAGTGGGGTCTCAGATGAAAAACTGTTTTTT
>many|TRBV2|-|TRBJ2-1
CASSEIAENNEQFF
TGTGCCAGCAGTGAAATAGCGGAAAACAATGAGCAGTTCTTC
>once|TRBV20-1|-|TRBJ1-2
CSAISETQGYGYTF
TGCAGTGCCATCAGTGAGACTCAGGGCTATGGCTACACCTTC
>many|TRBV5-1|-|TRBJ2-7
CASSLDRAYEQYF
TGCGCCAGCAGCTTGGACAGGGCCTACGAGCAGTACTTC
>-|TRBV10-3|-|TRBJ1-4
CAISRLTGEKLFF
TGTGCCATCAGTAGACTAACGGGCGAAAAACTGTTTTTT
>many|TRBV7-9|-|TRBJ2-5
CASSPVVGRGETQYF
TGTGCCAGCAGCCCGGTGGTAGGAAGGGGGGAGACCCAGTACTTC
>-|TRBV6-2/TRBV6-3|TRBD1|TRBJ2-1
CASSSRQGIYNEQFF
TGTGCCAGCAGCTCCAGACAGGGAATCTACAATGAGCAGTTCTTC
>few|TRBV2|-|TRBJ1-4
CASKEAEKLFF
TGTGCCAGCAAGGAGGCTGAGAAACTGTTTTTT
>many|TRBV9|-|TRBJ2-5
CASSSGDRVRGTQYF
TGTGCCAGCAGCTCGGGCGACCGGGTGCGAGGGACCCAGTACTTC
>few|TRBV5-8|-|TRBJ1-1
CVSSPPWDKLNTEAFF
TGTGTCAGCAGCCCTCCGTGGGACAAACTGAACACTGAAGCTTTCTTT
>many|TRBV29-1|-|TRBJ2-1
CSVEVGVIAREQFF
TGCAGCGTTGAAGTCGGGGTAATAGCACGTGAGCAGTTCTTC
>few|TRBV5-4|-|TRBJ2-2
CASSLEGGYTGELFF
TGTGCCAGCAGCTTGGAGGGGGGGTACACCGGGGAGCTGTTTTTT
>-|TRBV19|-|TRBJ1-6
CASSPRESPNSPLHF
TGTGCCAGTAGTCCTCGCGAGAGCCCTAATTCACCCCTCCACTTT
>-|TRBV7-2|-|TRBJ1-2
CASSFRRDYGYTF
TGTGCCAGCAGCTTTCGACGAGACTATGGCTACACCTTC
>-|TRBV5-6|-|TRBJ2-6
CASSGTGANVLTF
TGTGCCAGCAGCGGGACAGGGGCCAACGTCCTGACTTTC
>many|TRBV15|-|TRBJ1-5
CATSRDPGSQPQHF
TGTGCCACCAGCAGAGATCCTGGGAGTCAGCCCCAGCATTTT
>-|TRBV10-3|-|TRBJ1-2
CAISDKGGGYTF
TGTGCCATCAGCGATAAGGGTGGTGGCTACACCTTC
>-|TRBV25-1|TRBD2|TRBJ2-1
CASSALGLAGESEQFF
TGTGCCAGCAGTGCCCTGGGACTAGCGGGAGAATCTGAGCAGTTCTTC
>once|TRBV15|-|TRBJ2-7
CATSRDSGPVYEQYF
TGTGCCACCAGCAGAGATTCAGGTCCTGTCTACGAGCAGTACTTC
>-|TRBV11-2|-|TRBJ2-5
CASSFPAGGGVLQETQYF
TGTGCCAGCAGCTTCCCGGCTGGCGGGGGCGTCCTCCAGGAGACCCAGTACTTC
>many|TRBV20-1|-|TRBJ1-3
CSARDRGGHTIYF
TGCAGTGCTAGAGATCGGGGGGGTCACACCATATATTTT
>-|TRBV10-3|TRBD2|TRBJ2-1
CAISRLAGVVVDEQFF
TGTGCCATCAGCCGACTAGCGGGAGTGGTGGTCGATGAGCAGTTCTTC
>many|TRBV6-1|TRBD1|TRBJ1-2
CASTGGLIYGYTF
TGTGCCAGCACAGGGGGGTTAATCTATGGCTACACCTTC
>-|TRBV5-1|-|TRBJ2-5
CASSLAASRNLQETQYF
TGCGCCAGCAGCTTGGCGGCTAGCCGGAACTTACAAGAGACCCAGTACTTC
>many|TRBV27|-|TRBJ1-1
CASSIQGQPNTEAFF
TGTGCCAGCAGTATCCAAGGACAGCCCAACACTGAAGCTTTCTTT
>-|TRBV15|-|TRBJ2-3
CATSYLTGRAGYTQYF
TGTGCCACCAGCTATCTTACGGGGCGCGCCGGGTATACGCAGTATTTT